What follows are 28 T cell receptor beta chains derived from one specimen sequenced in a study of shared clonotypes between healthy human individuals. Libraries were prepared by immunoSEQ multiplex PCR; TCRdb keeps only in-frame clonotypes and omits some of them. The repertoire holds about 980,000 clones, with roughly 72% as singletons. Sample: memory CD4+ T cells sorted from blood. The subset: CD45RA-negative fraction. The receptors were gathered from a man aged 18-30 years in good health.

J is TRBJ1-1 and V is TRBV6-5, with D tentatively TRBD1 (6 bases). The V gene lost 4 bases and the J gene lost 4 bases, with 10 bases spanning the gap. The CDR3 runs to 13 residues. The germline CDR1 and CDR2 sequences are MNHEY and SVGAGI. CDR3 in amino acids: CASSWKTGTEAFF. CDR3 in DNA: TGTGCCAGCAGTTGGAAGACAGGCACTGAAGCTTTCTTT.

This clone was observed many times. The V and J genes are TRBV27 and TRBJ1-5, with 10 bases fitting TRBD1. Germline-derived CDR1 and CDR2 are MNHEY and SMNVEV (reference sequence). There are 15 residues in the CDR3. V shed 0 bases, J shed 7 bases, and the junction held 3 bases outside the gene matches. This chain's CDR3 is CASSLSGDRGQPQHF. The CDR3 nucleotides read TGTGCCAGCAGTTTATCAGGGGACAGGGGACAGCCCCAGCATTTT.

This clone was seen many times. V and J are TRBV5-4 and TRBJ1-2; D is unclear. Trimming removed 2 bases at V and 5 bases at J, with 7 bases between. This CDR3 contains 12 residues. Germline values: CDR1 SGHNT, CDR2 YYREEE (reference sequence). The CDR3 coding sequence is TGTGCCAGCAGCTTCGTAGGGTATGGCTACACCTTC. Amino acid sequence: CASSFVGYGYTF.

This chain joins TRBV6-4 and TRBJ2-3; TRBD2 might be the D (5 bases). Germline loops: CDR1 MRHNA, CDR2 SNTAGT. Between the trimmed V and J ends, which lost 2 bases and 4 bases, there was a span of 19 bases. CDR3 length: 17 residues. CDR3 in DNA: TGTGCCAGCAGTGACCTCCACGGGGTAGCCGAGTCAGATACGCAGTATTTT. Protein: CASSDLHGVAESDTQYF.

The chain is built from TRBV6-6 and TRBJ1-1; D is perhaps TRBD1 (6 bases). CDR3 size: 14 residues. Per germline, CDR1 MNHNY and CDR2 SVGAGI (reference sequence). V was pared by 2 bases and J by 6 bases, with 13 bases between. The CDR3 region has the DNA TGTGCCAGCAGTTACGGGGGCCTAGGGGCTGAAGCTTTCTTT. This codes for CASSYGGLGAEAFF.

This chain connects TRBV7-2 to TRBJ2-5, with 9 bases aligning to TRBD2. J lost 5 bases, V lost 3 bases, and 7 bases had no gene match. CDR1 and CDR2 from the germline V gene are SGHTA and FQGNSA. The CDR3 sequence is 15 residues long. The CDR3, as DNA: TGTGCCAGCAGCTTGGGCGGGAGGGTAGTTGAGACCCAGTACTTC. This codes for CASSLGGRVVETQYF. The full variable domain, its missing parts supplied by reference TRBV7-2 and TRBJ2-5, is GAGVSQSPSNKVTEKGKDVELRCDPISGHTALYWYRQSLGQGLEFLIYFQGNSAPDKSGLPSDRFSAERTGGSVSTLTIQRTQQEDSAVYLCASSLGGRVVETQYFGPGTRLLVL.

The V and J genes are TRBV6-6 and TRBJ2-7; D might be TRBD1 (5 bases). Germline V gene lookup returns CDR1 MNHNY and CDR2 SVGAGI (reference sequence). This CDR3 comprises 15 residues. With 2 bases removed from V and 6 bases from J, the gap between germline ends came to 17 bases. The CDR3 bases are TGTGCCAGCAGTTACCAGGGTCTTTACTTTATCGAGCAGTACTTC. Its translation is CASSYQGLYFIEQYF.

V and J are TRBV29-1 and TRBJ1-2; 9 bases map to TRBD1. Germline CDR1 is SQVTM and CDR2 is ANQGSEA. The trim removed 5 bases at V and 3 bases at J, leaving 4 bases unmatched. This CDR3 comprises 13 residues. The chain's CDR3 is CSVWDRADYGYTF. CDR3 DNA sequence: TGCAGCGTTTGGGACAGGGCAGACTATGGCTACACCTTC.

The genes are TRBV12-5 and TRBJ2-1; D is uncertain. The CDR3 length is 12 residues. Germline CDR1 is LGHNT and CDR2 is FRNRAP. V was trimmed by 3 bases and J by 5 bases, leaving 5 bases between them. CDR3 bases: TGTGCTAGTGGTTTTGGTCACAATGAGCAGTTCTTC. This translates into CASGFGHNEQFF.

The chain uses TRBV5-4 and TRBJ1-1; no definite D call. The V end was cut by 0 bases, the J end by 6 bases, with 18 bases between. From germline, CDR1 is SGHNT and CDR2 YYREEE (reference sequence). The CDR3 totals 16 residues. The CDR3 reads CASSLEVSKADAEAFF. DNA of the CDR3: TGTGCCAGCAGCTTGGAGGTTAGTAAGGCGGACGCTGAAGCTTTCTTT.

This clone has a single count. The rearrangement uses TRBV7-8 and TRBJ2-2; D unresolved. The CDR3 loop spans 16 amino acids. Deletions cut 5 bases from V and 1 base from J, with 14 bases between. Germline V gene sequence: CDR1 SGHVS, CDR2 FQNEAQ. The CDR3 nucleotides read TGTGCCAGCAGCCAACCACTCCCTGGGAACACCGGGGAGCTGTTTTTT. Translated: CASSQPLPGNTGELFF.

The CDR3 DNA reads TGTGCCAGCAGTTACCAGGGACGCCTCCCCGGGGAGCTGTTTTTT. Protein sequence: CASSYQGRLPGELFF. The V call is TRBV6-5, the J call TRBJ2-2; D may be TRBD1 or TRBD2 (5 bases each). The CDR3 is made up of 15 amino acids. The germline V gene encodes CDR1 MNHEY and CDR2 SVGAGI. V dropped 2 bases and J dropped 6 bases, with 13 bases sitting between them.

As regards this clone: Mismatch with germline at one junction end may stem from a read error. This chain links TRBV11-1 with TRBJ2-7; no definite D call. Germline values: CDR1 SGHAT, CDR2 FQDESV (reference sequence). The CDR3 has 16 residues. In DNA, the CDR3 is TGTGCCAGCAGCCTCTCACTGGACGTATCTGTCTACGAACAGTACTTC. This gives the protein CASSLSLDVSVYEQYF.

This sequence joins TRBV29-1 and TRBJ2-5, with a possible D match to TRBD1 (5 bases). Trimming removed 4 bases from V and 5 bases from J, with 14 bases in between. CDR1 is SQVTM, CDR2 ANQGSEA, per germline. This CDR3 is 13 amino acids long. The CDR3 bases are TGCAGCGTTGGGTGGGGCGGTTGGGAGACCCAGTACTTC. It yields the protein CSVGWGGWETQYF.

This clone was recorded only once. The V call is TRBV5-1, the J call TRBJ2-1; the D gene could be TRBD1 or TRBD2 (5 bases each). V dropped 3 bases and J dropped 5 bases, with 18 bases sitting between them. The CDR3 runs 16 residues. Germline V gene sequence: CDR1 SGHRS, CDR2 YFSETQ. In DNA form, the CDR3 reads TGCGCCAGCAGCTGGGACGTACTCCCCCCCCACAATGAGCAGTTCTTC. This gives the protein CASSWDVLPPHNEQFF.

The genes are TRBV15 and TRBJ2-5; D may be TRBD1 or TRBD2 (8 bases each). V shed 3 bases and J shed 5 bases, with 25 bases lying between them. The CDR3 sequence is 18 residues long. Germline CDR1 reads LNHNV; CDR2 reads YYDKDF (reference sequence). The DNA of the CDR3 is TGTGCCACCAGCAGCGATGACAGGGGAGTTAGGACTAGCGAGACCCAGTACTTC. As protein: CATSSDDRGVRTSETQYF.

As regards this clone: This sample includes further DNA sequences coding for the same CDR3. The chain combines TRBV25-1 with TRBJ2-7; D unresolved. The V end was cut by 2 bases, the J end by 5 bases, with 7 bases between. Germline V gene lookup returns CDR1 MGHDK and CDR2 SYGVNS. The CDR3 is 12 residues long. CDR3 in amino acids: CASSEVGNEQYF. The DNA for the CDR3 is TGTGCCAGCAGTGAAGTGGGGAACGAGCAGTACTTC.

V is TRBV7-6 and J is TRBJ2-6, with TRBD1 identical over 8 bases. With 5 bases clipped from V and 2 bases from J, the junction kept 2 bases outside the gene matches. The CDR3 is 15 amino acids. Germline-derived CDR1 and CDR2 are SGHVS and FNYEAQ. CDR3 in DNA: TGTGCCAGCAGCCAACAGGGGGCTGGGGCCAACGTCCTGACTTTC. This translates into CASSQQGAGANVLTF.

The V and J genes are TRBV5-1 and TRBJ2-1, with 7 bases aligning to TRBD2. V gave up 4 bases and J gave up 7 bases; unmatched junction bases: 8. The CDR3 spans 14 residues. Germline assignment: CDR1 SGHRS and CDR2 YFSETQ. Here the CDR3 DNA reads TGCGCCAGCAGCGCCCGACTAGCAAATAATGAGCAGTTCTTC. It translates to CASSARLANNEQFF.

This clone was found once. The genes are TRBV11-2 and TRBJ1-1; the match to TRBD1 covers 7 bases. The length of the CDR3 is 15 residues. V lost 2 bases to trimming and J lost 0 bases; unmatched junction nucleotides: 3. Germline CDR1 SGHAT, CDR2 FQNNGV. CDR3 in DNA: TGTGCCAGCAGCTTACTCCAGGGGGTGAACACTGAAGCTTTCTTT. Translation: CASSLLQGVNTEAFF.

The chain couples TRBV28 to TRBJ1-5, with D possibly TRBD1 on 5 matching bases. The CDR3 extends over 12 amino acids. Germline V gives CDR1 MDHEN, CDR2 SYDVKM. Deletions cut 9 bases from V and 4 bases from J, with 10 bases between. The CDR3 here is CARSQGNQPQHF. Written as DNA, the CDR3 is TGTGCCAGATCTCAGGGAAATCAGCCCCAGCATTTT.

The J gene is TRBJ1-3, the V gene TRBV6-5, with a tentative D call TRBD1 (6 bases). The CDR3 contains 15 residues. Germline CDR1 and CDR2: MNHEY and SVGAGI. Trimming cost V 8 bases and J 0 bases, with 14 bases left between them. CDR3 DNA sequence: TGTGCCAGCGGTAGGGGGGGCTCCTCTGGAAACACCATATATTTT. It yields the protein CASGRGGSSGNTIYF.

The gene calls are TRBV11-2 and TRBJ1-5, with 7 bases that match TRBD1. The CDR3 has 13 residues. Per germline, CDR1 SGHAT and CDR2 FQNNGV. Trimming cost V 5 bases and J 7 bases; bases outside gene matches: 5. The CDR3 is CASSVRGQQPQHF. The CDR3 bases are TGTGCCAGCAGCGTAAGGGGGCAACAGCCCCAGCATTTT.

This clone was recorded at least ten times. The V and J genes are TRBV7-2 and TRBJ1-5; TRBD1 is a possible D gene (5 bases). The V end lost 1 base, the J end lost 7 bases, and 14 bases lay between the germline ends. The germline gives CDR1 SGHTA, CDR2 FQGNSA. This CDR3 has 15 amino acids. The CDR3 reads CASSLDGGRGQPQHF. CDR3 nucleotides: TGTGCCAGCAGCTTAGATGGCGGGAGGGGACAGCCCCAGCATTTT.

The chain is built from TRBV9 and TRBJ2-3; 8 nucleotides align to TRBD1. The length of the CDR3 is 14 residues. CDR1 and CDR2 (germline): SGDLS, YYNGEE. V trimming: 3 bases; J trimming: 3 bases; junction bases outside the gene matches: 3. CDR3 amino acids: CASSGTGWTDTQYF. As DNA, the CDR3 is TGTGCCAGCAGCGGGACAGGGTGGACAGATACGCAGTATTTT.

The rearrangement joins TRBV7-9 to TRBJ2-5, with TRBD2 matching over 8 bases. Germline values: CDR1 SEHNR, CDR2 FQNEAQ (reference sequence). J was trimmed by 6 bases and V by 1 base; bases with no gene match: 7. CDR3 length: 15 residues. Here the CDR3 DNA reads TGTGCCAGCAGCTTAGTCGGCAATAGCGGGAAGACCCAGTACTTC. Its translation is CASSLVGNSGKTQYF.

The chain employs TRBV5-4 and TRBJ2-3, with TRBD2 matching over 8 bases. J lost 4 bases, V lost 5 bases, and 9 bases had no gene match. Germline CDR1 SGHNT, CDR2 YYREEE (reference sequence). The CDR3 totals 15 residues. The CDR3 region has the DNA TGTGCCAGCAGACTGGGGCTAGCGGGTTCAGATACGCAGTATTTT. It translates to CASRLGLAGSDTQYF.

This clone appeared many times. The V gene is TRBV2, the J gene TRBJ2-2; D might be TRBD2 (5 bases). The V gene's germline CDR1 is SNHLY and CDR2 FYNNEI. The CDR3 consists of 18 residues. Trimming took 6 bases from V and 5 from J, leaving 25 bases between them. The CDR3: CASRTGINYIASTGELFF. The CDR3, as DNA: TGTGCCAGCAGAACCGGGATAAACTACATTGCGTCAACCGGGGAGCTGTTTTTT.